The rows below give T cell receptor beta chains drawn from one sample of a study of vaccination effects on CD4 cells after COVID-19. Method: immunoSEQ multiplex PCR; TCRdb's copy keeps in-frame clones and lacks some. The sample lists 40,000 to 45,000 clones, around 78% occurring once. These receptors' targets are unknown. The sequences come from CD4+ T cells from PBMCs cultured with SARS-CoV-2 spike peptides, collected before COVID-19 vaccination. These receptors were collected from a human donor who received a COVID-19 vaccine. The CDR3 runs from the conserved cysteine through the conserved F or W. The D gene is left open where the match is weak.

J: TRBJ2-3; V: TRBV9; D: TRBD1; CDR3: CASSWTGTGPDTQYF
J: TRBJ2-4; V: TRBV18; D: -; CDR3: CASSQQAQENIQYF
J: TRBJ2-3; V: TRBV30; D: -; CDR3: CAWRLGLAGTDTQYF
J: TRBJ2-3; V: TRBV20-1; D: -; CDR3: CSAGPGDTQYF
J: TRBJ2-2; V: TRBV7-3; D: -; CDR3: CASSLLQATNTGELFF
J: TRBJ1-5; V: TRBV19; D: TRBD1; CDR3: CASSDRGDYSNQPQHF
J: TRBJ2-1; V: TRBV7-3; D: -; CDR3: CASSARDPSYNEQFF
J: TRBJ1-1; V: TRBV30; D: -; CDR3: CAWSRRETEAFF
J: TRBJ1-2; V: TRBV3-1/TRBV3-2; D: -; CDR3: CASSQDRTTNYGYTF
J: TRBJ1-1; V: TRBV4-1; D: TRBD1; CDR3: CASSFTGDRGNTEAFF
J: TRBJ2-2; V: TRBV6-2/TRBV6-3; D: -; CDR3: CASSFHNTGELFF
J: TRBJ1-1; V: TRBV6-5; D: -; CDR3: CASRTTGEAFF
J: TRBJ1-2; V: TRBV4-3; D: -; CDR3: CASSQDRGGTSYTF
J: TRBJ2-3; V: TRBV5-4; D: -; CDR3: CASSLWSTDTQYF
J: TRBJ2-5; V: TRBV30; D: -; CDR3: CAWSQDRNKETQYF
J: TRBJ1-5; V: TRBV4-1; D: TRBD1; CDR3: CASSRPGAGQGNQPQHF
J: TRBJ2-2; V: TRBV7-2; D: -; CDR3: CASSSGGNTGELFF
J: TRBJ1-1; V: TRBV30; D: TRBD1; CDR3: CAWRRTGGVSNTEAFF
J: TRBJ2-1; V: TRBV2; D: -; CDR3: CASSELGYNEQFF
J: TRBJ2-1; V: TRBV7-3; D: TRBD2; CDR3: CASSSLGGTYNEQFF
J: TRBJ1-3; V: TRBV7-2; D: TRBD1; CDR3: CASSPRDRGIASGNTIYF
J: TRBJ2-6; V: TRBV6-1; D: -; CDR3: CASSGQALSGANVLTF
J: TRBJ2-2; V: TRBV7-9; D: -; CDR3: CASSPRGLSGTGELFF
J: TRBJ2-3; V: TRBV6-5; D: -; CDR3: CASRDTATDTQYF
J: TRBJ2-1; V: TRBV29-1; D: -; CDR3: CSVGWGLINEQFF
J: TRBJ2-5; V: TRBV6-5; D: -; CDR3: CASSRTRLDQETQYF
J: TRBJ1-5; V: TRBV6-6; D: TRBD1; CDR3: CASSLQGTVGQPQHF
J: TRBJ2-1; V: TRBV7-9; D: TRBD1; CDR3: CASSLAGSGGDYNEQFF
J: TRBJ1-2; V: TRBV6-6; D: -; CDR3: CASSYEGLLYGYTF
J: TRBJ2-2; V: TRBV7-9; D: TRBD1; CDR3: CASSPRTGYTGELFF
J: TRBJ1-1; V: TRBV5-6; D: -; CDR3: CASSGTFMNTEAFF
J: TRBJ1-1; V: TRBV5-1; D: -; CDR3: CASSLVVNTEAFF
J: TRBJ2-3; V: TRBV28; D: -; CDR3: CASNKGVDTQYF
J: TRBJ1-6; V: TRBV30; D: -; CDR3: CAWSVAGDNSPLHF
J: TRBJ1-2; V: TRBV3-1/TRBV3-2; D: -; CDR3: CASSQPASVDYTF
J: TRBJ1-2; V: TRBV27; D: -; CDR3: CASRSDLRGGYTF
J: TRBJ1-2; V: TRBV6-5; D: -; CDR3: CASGIGIDYGYTF
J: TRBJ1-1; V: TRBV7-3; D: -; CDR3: CASSLLYPSFYMNTEAFF
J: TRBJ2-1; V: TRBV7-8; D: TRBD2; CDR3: CASSLTSGGGNEQFF
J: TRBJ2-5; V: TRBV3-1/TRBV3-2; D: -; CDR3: CASSQLNGGETQYF